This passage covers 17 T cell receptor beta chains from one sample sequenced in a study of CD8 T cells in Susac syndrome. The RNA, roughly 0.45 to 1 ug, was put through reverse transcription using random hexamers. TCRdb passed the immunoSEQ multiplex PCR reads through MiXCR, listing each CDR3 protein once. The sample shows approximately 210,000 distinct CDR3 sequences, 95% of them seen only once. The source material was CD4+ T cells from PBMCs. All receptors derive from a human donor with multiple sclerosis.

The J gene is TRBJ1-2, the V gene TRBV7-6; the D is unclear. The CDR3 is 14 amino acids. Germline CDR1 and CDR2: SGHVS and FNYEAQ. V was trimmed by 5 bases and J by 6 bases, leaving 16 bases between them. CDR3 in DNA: TGTGCCAGCAGCCCTCCCGGAGTTCCAGATGGCTACACCTTC. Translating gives CASSPPGVPDGYTF.

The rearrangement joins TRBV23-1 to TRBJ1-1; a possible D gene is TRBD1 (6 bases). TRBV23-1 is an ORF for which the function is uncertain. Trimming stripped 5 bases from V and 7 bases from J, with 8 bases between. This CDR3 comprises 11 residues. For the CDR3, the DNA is TGCGCCAGCAGTTGGACAGATGAAGCTTTCTTT. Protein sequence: CASSWTDEAFF.

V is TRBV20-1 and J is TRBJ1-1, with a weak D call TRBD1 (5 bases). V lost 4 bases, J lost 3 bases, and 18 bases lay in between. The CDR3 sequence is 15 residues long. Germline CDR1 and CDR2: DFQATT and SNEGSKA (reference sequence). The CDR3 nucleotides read TGCAGTGCTATCCGATTGCAGGGACCATACACTGAAGCTTTCTTT. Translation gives CSAIRLQGPYTEAFF.

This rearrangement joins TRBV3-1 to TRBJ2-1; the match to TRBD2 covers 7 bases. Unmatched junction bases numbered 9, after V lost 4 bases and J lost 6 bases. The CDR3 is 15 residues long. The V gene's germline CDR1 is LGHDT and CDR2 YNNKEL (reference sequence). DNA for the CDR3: TGTGCCAGCAGCCCCCGAGGACTAGAGGTCAATGAGCAGTTCTTC. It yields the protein CASSPRGLEVNEQFF.

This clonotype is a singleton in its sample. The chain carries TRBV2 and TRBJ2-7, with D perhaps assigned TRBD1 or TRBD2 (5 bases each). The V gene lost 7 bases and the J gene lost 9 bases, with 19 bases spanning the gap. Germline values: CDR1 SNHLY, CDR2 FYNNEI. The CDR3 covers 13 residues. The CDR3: CASTRDALRGQYF. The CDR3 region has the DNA TGTGCCAGCACTCGGGACGCCTTACGAGGGCAGTACTTC.

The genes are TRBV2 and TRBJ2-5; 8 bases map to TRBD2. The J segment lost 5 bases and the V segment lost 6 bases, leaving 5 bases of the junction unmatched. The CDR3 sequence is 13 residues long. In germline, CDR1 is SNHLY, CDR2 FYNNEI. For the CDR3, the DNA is TGTGCCAGCAGAGACGGGAGGGCCGAGACCCAGTACTTC. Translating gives CASRDGRAETQYF.

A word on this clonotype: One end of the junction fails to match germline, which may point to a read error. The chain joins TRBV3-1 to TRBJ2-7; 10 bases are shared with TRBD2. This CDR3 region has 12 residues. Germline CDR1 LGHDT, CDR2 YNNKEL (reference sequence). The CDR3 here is CASSQGPSGRIF. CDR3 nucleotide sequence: TGTGCCAGCAGCCAAGGTCCTAGCGGGAGAATCTTC.

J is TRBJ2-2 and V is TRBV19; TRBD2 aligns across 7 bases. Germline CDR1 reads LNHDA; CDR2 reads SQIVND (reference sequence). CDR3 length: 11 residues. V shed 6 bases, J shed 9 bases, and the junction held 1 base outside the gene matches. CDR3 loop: CASSGRRELFF. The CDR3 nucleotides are TGTGCCAGTAGCGGGAGGCGGGAGCTGTTTTTT.

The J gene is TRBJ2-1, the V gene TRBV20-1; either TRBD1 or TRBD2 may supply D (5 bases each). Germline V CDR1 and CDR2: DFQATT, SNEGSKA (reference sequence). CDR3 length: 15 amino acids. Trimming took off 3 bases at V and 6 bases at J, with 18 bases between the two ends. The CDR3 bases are TGCAGTGCTAGGGGGGTATTGTGGGGCAGCAATGAGCAGTTCTTC. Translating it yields CSARGVLWGSNEQFF.

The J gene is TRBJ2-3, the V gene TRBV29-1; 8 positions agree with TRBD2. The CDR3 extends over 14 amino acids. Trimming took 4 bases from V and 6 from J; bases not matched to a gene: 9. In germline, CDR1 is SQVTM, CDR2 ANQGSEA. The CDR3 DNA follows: TGCAGCGTTGGGAGTAGCGGGACCCCCGATACGCAGTATTTT. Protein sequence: CSVGSSGTPDTQYF.

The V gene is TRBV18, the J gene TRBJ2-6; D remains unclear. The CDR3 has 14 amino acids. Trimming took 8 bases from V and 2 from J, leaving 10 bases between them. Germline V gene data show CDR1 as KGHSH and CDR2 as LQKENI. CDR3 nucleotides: TGTGCCAGCCAATCCGGGCCTGGGGCCAACGTCCTGACTTTC. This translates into CASQSGPGANVLTF.

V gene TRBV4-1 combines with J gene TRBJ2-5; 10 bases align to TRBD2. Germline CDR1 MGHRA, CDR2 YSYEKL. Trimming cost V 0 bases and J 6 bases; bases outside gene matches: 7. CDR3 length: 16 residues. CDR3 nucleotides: TGCGCCAGCAGCCAAGATTTAGCTAGCGGGAGACAGACCCAGTACTTC. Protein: CASSQDLASGRQTQYF.

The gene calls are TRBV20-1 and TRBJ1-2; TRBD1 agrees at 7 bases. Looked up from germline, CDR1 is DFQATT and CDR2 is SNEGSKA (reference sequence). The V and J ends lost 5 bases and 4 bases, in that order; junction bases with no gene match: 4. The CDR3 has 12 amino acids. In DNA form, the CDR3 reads TGCAGTGCTTCCGGGACAGCCTATGGCTACACCTTC. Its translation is CSASGTAYGYTF.

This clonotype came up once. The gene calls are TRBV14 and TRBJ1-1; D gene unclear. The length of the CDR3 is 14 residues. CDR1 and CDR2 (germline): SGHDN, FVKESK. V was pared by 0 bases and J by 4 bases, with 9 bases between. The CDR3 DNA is TGTGCCAGCAGCCAAGATTGGAGATTCACTGAAGCTTTCTTT. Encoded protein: CASSQDWRFTEAFF.

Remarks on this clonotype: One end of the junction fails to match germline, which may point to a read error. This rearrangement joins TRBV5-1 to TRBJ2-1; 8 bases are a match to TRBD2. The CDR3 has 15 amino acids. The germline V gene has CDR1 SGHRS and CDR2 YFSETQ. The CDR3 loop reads CARSLAGRGVDEQFF. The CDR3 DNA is TGCGCCCGCAGCTTGGCGGGGCGGGGGGTCGATGAGCAGTTCTTC.

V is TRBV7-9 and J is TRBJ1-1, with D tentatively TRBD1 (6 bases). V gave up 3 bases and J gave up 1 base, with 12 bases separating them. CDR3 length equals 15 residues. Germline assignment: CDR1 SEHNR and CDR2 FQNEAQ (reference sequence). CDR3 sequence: CASSLLTGQNTEAFF. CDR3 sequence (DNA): TGTGCCAGCAGCTTGCTCACAGGGCAGAACACTGAAGCTTTCTTT.

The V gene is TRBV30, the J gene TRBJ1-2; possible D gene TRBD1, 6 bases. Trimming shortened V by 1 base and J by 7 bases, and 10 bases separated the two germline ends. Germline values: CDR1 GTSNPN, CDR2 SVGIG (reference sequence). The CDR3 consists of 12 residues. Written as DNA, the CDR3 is TGTGCCTGGAGTGAGGGGGGAGGTGGCTACACCTTC. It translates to CAWSEGGGGYTF.